These 25 T cell receptor beta chains were sequenced from one sample in a study of beta chain features in type 1 diabetes. The whole isolated RNA underwent reverse transcription, so sequencing captured expressed TCRB transcripts. The repertoire was sequenced with immunoSEQ multiplex PCR; TCRdb's copy has only in-frame clones and lacks some. Among about 40,000 clones listed, about 52% were seen once. Sequencing was performed on central memory CD4+ T cells from blood. These receptor sequences come from a woman aged 18-30 years in good health.

The V call is TRBV5-1, the J call TRBJ2-3, with D possibly being TRBD1 (6 bases). This CDR3 is 14 amino acids long. Trimming shortened V by 4 bases and J by 1 base, and 10 bases separated the two germline ends. Germline CDR1 SGHRS, CDR2 YFSETQ. CDR3 sequence: CASSPKGGTDTQYF. In nucleotides, the CDR3 is TGCGCCAGCAGCCCGAAGGGGGGCACAGATACGCAGTATTTT. The variable domain in full, with the rest retrieved from reference TRBV5-1 and TRBJ2-3, is KAGVTQTPRYLIKTRGQQVTLSCSPISGHRSVSWYQQTPGQGLQFLFEYFSETQRNKGNFPGRFSGRQFSNSRSEMNVSTLELGDSALYLCASSPKGGTDTQYFGPGTRLTVL.

The V call is TRBV7-2, the J call TRBJ2-7, with 10 bases fitting TRBD2. V lost 3 bases, J lost 5 bases, and 10 bases stayed unmatched. This CDR3 spans 16 amino acids. The germline CDR1 and CDR2 sequences are SGHTA and FQGNSA. CDR3 residues: CASSFSPSGSRDEQYF. Written as DNA, the CDR3 is TGTGCCAGCAGCTTCAGTCCTAGCGGGAGTAGGGACGAGCAGTACTTC.

The chain is built from TRBV29-1 and TRBJ1-1; TRBD1 is a possible D gene (6 bases). Per the germline V gene, CDR1 is SQVTM and CDR2 is ANQGSEA. The CDR3 covers 14 residues. V was clipped by 5 bases and J by 6 bases, with 19 bases between them. This CDR3 is CSVPQSYRGSEAFF. CDR3 bases: TGCAGCGTTCCCCAGTCCTATAGGGGGTCTGAAGCTTTCTTT.

In its sample, this clone was seen a few times. This chain joins TRBV6-6 and TRBJ1-5; D is undetermined. The ends were cut back, 0 bases at V and 6 bases at J, with 9 bases in the middle. Germline V gene sequence: CDR1 MNHNY, CDR2 SVGAGI (reference sequence). The CDR3 covers 14 residues. CDR3 DNA sequence: TGTGCCAGCAGTTACTCGGGCGGAGGTCAGCCCCAGCATTTT. It yields the protein CASSYSGGGQPQHF.

The chain is built from TRBV11-2 and TRBJ1-3; D might be TRBD1 (5 bases). The CDR3 extends over 14 amino acids. V lost 5 bases and J lost 1, with 9 bases in between. Germline V gene data show CDR1 as SGHAT and CDR2 as FQNNGV. The CDR3 DNA reads TGTGCCAGCAGCGGCAGGGTATCTGGAAACACCATATATTTT. Translation: CASSGRVSGNTIYF.

The chain combines TRBV27 with TRBJ1-1; D possibly corresponds to TRBD1 (6 bases). CDR1 and CDR2 (germline): MNHEY, SMNVEV (reference sequence). The CDR3 covers 16 residues. V shed 4 bases and J shed 4 bases, with 19 bases lying between them. For the CDR3, the DNA is TGTGCCAGCAGTTCCTTACAGGGAATCGTAAGCACTGAAGCTTTCTTT. This encodes CASSSLQGIVSTEAFF.

This clone has a handful of counts. This rearrangement joins TRBV28 to TRBJ1-2; 10 positions match TRBD1. The CDR3 is 14 amino acids. Per germline, CDR1 MDHEN and CDR2 SYDVKM. V gave up 7 bases and J gave up 5 bases; unmatched junction bases: 7. The CDR3 DNA reads as TGTGCCAGCAAACTCCGGACAGGGGGATATGGCTACACCTTC. Its protein is CASKLRTGGYGYTF.

V is TRBV28 and J is TRBJ1-1; possibly TRBD1 for D (5 bases). Trimming left V 6 bases short and J 4 bases short, with 15 bases between. The CDR3 is 14 amino acids. Per the germline V gene, CDR1 is MDHEN and CDR2 is SYDVKM. The CDR3 coding sequence is TGTGCCAGCAGAGGGGCCCTAGACCTCACTGAAGCTTTCTTT. This codes for CASRGALDLTEAFF.

This clone has just one count. The chain links TRBV18 to TRBJ2-1; 8 bases match TRBD2. The ends lost 6 bases at V and 3 bases at J; junction bases unmatched: 4. Germline V gives CDR1 KGHSH, CDR2 LQKENI. This CDR3 has 14 amino acids. Written as DNA, the CDR3 is TGTGCCAGCTCGACCACTAGCGGCTACAATGAGCAGTTCTTC. Its translation: CASSTTSGYNEQFF.

The CDR3 coding sequence is TGTGCCAGCAGCTTGTTCCAGGGGACGAACACCGGGGAGCTGTTTTTT. Protein product: CASSLFQGTNTGELFF. The genes are TRBV5-4 and TRBJ2-2; D is perhaps TRBD1 (6 bases). Trimming pared 1 base from V and 0 bases from J, leaving 10 bases between. The germline gives CDR1 SGHNT, CDR2 YYREEE (reference sequence). The CDR3 loop spans 16 amino acids.

The chain joins TRBV6-1 to TRBJ2-5; a weak D match, TRBD2 (6 bases). The end of the DNA aligns better with TRBJ2-7, so the J call may be wrong. Germline-derived CDR1 and CDR2 are MNHNS and SASEGT. The CDR3 length is 15 residues. The CDR3 spells CASSKGLTISYEQYF. The CDR3 nucleotides read TGTGCCAGCAGTAAGGGACTGACAATCTCCTACGAGCAGTACTTC.

This chain's CDR3 is CSVSGDVNTEAFF. Here the CDR3 DNA reads TGCAGCGTGTCAGGGGATGTGAACACTGAAGCTTTCTTT. V usage is TRBV29-1 and J usage is TRBJ1-1, with D maybe TRBD1 (6 bases). This CDR3 comprises 13 residues. Between the trimmed V and J ends, which lost 6 bases and 0 bases, there was a span of 11 bases. CDR1 and CDR2 from the germline V gene are SQVTM and ANQGSEA.

The genes are TRBV5-6 and TRBJ2-5, with 8 nucleotides matching TRBD2. The germline gives CDR1 SGHDT, CDR2 YYEEEE. The CDR3 is made up of 15 amino acids. Losses at the gene ends were 0 bases for V and 5 bases for J; bases not matched to a gene: 6. DNA for the CDR3: TGTGCCAGCAGCTTGGCCGCGACGGGAGGGGAGACCCAGTACTTC. Encoded protein: CASSLAATGGETQYF.

The J gene is TRBJ1-5, the V gene TRBV6-1; D is perhaps TRBD1 (6 bases). Trimming took off 0 bases at V and 9 bases at J, with 9 bases between the two ends. There are 13 residues in the CDR3. Per the germline V gene, CDR1 is MNHNS and CDR2 is SASEGT. CDR3 coding DNA: TGTGCCAGCAGTGAAGCCCTGGGGGCGCCCCAGCATTTT. Its protein product is CASSEALGAPQHF.

This chain connects TRBV7-9 to TRBJ1-3; 7 nucleotides agree with TRBD1. Germline V lookup: CDR1 SEHNR, CDR2 FQNEAQ (reference sequence). CDR3 length: 17 amino acids. Germline trimming cut 6 bases from V and 0 bases from J; bases unmatched to any gene: 11. The CDR3 bases are TGTGCCAGCAGTCCCTCCGGCCGGGACAGCTCTGGAAACACCATATATTTT. This gives the protein CASSPSGRDSSGNTIYF.

This chain joins TRBV2 and TRBJ2-3; 7 bases align to TRBD1. This CDR3 has 15 amino acids. Germline CDR1 is SNHLY and CDR2 is FYNNEI. J was trimmed by 2 bases and V by 3 bases; bases with no gene match: 5. CDR3 residues: CASSDVGQNTDTQYF. In DNA, the CDR3 is TGTGCCAGCAGTGATGTGGGACAGAACACAGATACGCAGTATTTT.

V and J are TRBV5-1 and TRBJ1-4, with a tentative D call TRBD1 (6 bases). The length of the CDR3 is 15 residues. Per germline, CDR1 SGHRS and CDR2 YFSETQ. Between the trimmed V and J ends, which lost 3 bases and 3 bases, there was a span of 12 bases. The CDR3 reads CASSSQGSPNEKLFF. The DNA for the CDR3 is TGCGCCAGCAGCTCGCAGGGGAGTCCTAATGAAAAACTGTTTTTT.

V and J are TRBV14 and TRBJ2-1, with 8 positions matching TRBD2. The length of the CDR3 is 14 residues. Trimming at V came to 8 bases and at J to 0 bases, leaving 3 bases not matched to a gene. The germline V gene has CDR1 SGHDN and CDR2 FVKESK. CDR3 sequence: CASGRGASYNEQFF. The CDR3 DNA reads as TGTGCCAGCGGGCGGGGGGCCTCCTACAATGAGCAGTTCTTC. The full variable domain, in which reference TRBV14 and TRBJ2-1 provide the parts outside the CDR3, is EAGVTQFPSHSVIEKGQTVTLRCDPISGHDNLYWYRRVMGKEIKFLLHFVKESKQDESGMPNNRFLAERTGGTYSTLKVQPAELEDSGVYFCASGRGASYNEQFFGPGTRLTVL.

V usage is TRBV12-5 and J usage is TRBJ2-1; D gene uncertain. The V gene lost 7 bases and the J gene lost 0 bases, with 10 bases spanning the gap. This CDR3 region has 14 residues. Germline V CDR1 and CDR2: LGHNT, FRNRAP. CDR3 residues: CASAAASSYNEQFF. The DNA of the CDR3 is TGTGCTAGTGCGGCGGCCAGCTCCTACAATGAGCAGTTCTTC. The whole variable domain, filled in from reference TRBV12-5 and TRBJ2-1, reads DARVTQTPRHKVTEMGQEVTMRCQPILGHNTVFWYRQTMMQGLELLAYFRNRAPLDDSGMPKDRFSAEMPDATLATLKIQPSEPRDSAVYFCASAAASSYNEQFFGPGTRLTVL.

The chain is built from TRBV7-9 and TRBJ2-7; D gene ambiguous. The ends were cut back, 2 bases at V and 1 base at J, with 15 bases in the middle. The CDR3 has 16 amino acids. Germline V CDR1 and CDR2: SEHNR, FQNEAQ (reference sequence). As DNA, the CDR3 is TGTGCCAGCAGCTTACTCCCCGAAGCGAGGTCCTACGAGCAGTACTTC. It encodes CASSLLPEARSYEQYF.

This rearrangement joins TRBV27 to TRBJ1-1, with D possibly TRBD1 on 5 matching bases. The CDR3 extends over 13 amino acids. V gave up 3 bases and J gave up 3 bases, with 8 bases separating them. Germline V gene lookup returns CDR1 MNHEY and CDR2 SMNVEV (reference sequence). DNA for the CDR3: TGTGCCAGCAGTTTTCAGGGTGACACTGAAGCTTTCTTT. Its protein is CASSFQGDTEAFF.

This sequence joins TRBV5-1 and TRBJ1-2; no clear D gene. CDR3 length: 14 amino acids. Germline V CDR1 and CDR2: SGHRS, YFSETQ. V lost 2 bases to trimming and J lost 2 bases, with 10 bases between them. CDR3: CASSFDTVNYGYTF. CDR3 DNA: TGCGCCAGCAGCTTCGACACCGTAAACTATGGCTACACCTTC.

The V gene is TRBV5-8, the J gene TRBJ2-4; D is possibly TRBD2 (6 bases). V was shortened by 4 bases and J by 10 bases, with 15 bases between the two germline ends. From germline, CDR1 is SGHTS and CDR2 YDEGEE. The CDR3 totals 13 residues. In nucleotides, the CDR3 is TGTGCCAGCAGCGGGAGGAGAGGATTAATTCAGTACTTC. Translating it yields CASSGRRGLIQYF.

This sequence joins TRBV9 and TRBJ1-1; weak D call: TRBD1 (5 bases). Trimming took off 0 bases at V and 4 bases at J, with 10 bases between the two ends. This CDR3 contains 14 residues. Germline V gene data show CDR1 as SGDLS and CDR2 as YYNGEE. DNA of the CDR3: TGTGCCAGCAGCGTAGCAGGGATCGGCACTGAAGCTTTCTTT. It translates to CASSVAGIGTEAFF.

This clone is a singleton in its sample. The chain is built from TRBV6-1 and TRBJ2-7; 7 nucleotides agree with TRBD1. CDR1 and CDR2 from the germline V gene are MNHNS and SASEGT. The V and J ends lost 5 bases and 0 bases, in that order; junction bases with no gene match: 4. The CDR3 consists of 14 residues. The CDR3 DNA follows: TGTGCCAGCAGTCTCCGACAGGGCTCCTACGAGCAGTACTTC. This codes for CASSLRQGSYEQYF.